This T cell receptor beta chain was found in a study of identical twins (dated by TCRdb to about 2016). With respect to the entire study: The study deep-sequenced TCR alpha and beta repertoires from monozygotic twins, unrelated adults of various ages and cord blood to test whether fetal clonotypes persist. Replicate twin experiments were performed at different times using different library preparation protocols to rule out contamination. What the authors observed across the whole study: Because the same donors could not be followed over many years, the conclusions depended on cross-sectional statistical analysis. Invariant T cells such as MAIT and iNKT could partly confound zero-insertion analyses, though diverse VJ usage argued against this for most clonotypes. In monozygotic twins, out-of-frame TCR alpha sharing was systematically underestimated by recombination models, although the models agreed with sharing between unrelated individuals. Compared with coincidental sharing between unrelated individuals, out-of-frame TCR alpha sequences shared between twins had an excess of sequences with low generation probability. Fewer insertions were carried by abundant cord blood beta clonotypes; a weaker similar trend was observed in young adult naive repertoires, while no such trend was observed in memory repertoires. In beta out-of-frame sequences, excess twin sharing was weaker, because having fewer shared sequences lowered the signal-to-noise ratio.

To prepare the library, 5' RACE was applied. The instrument given in TCRdb is Illumina HiSeq 2000. A universal primer binding site was added through template switching, and the final cDNA carried a unique molecular identifier so that TCR cDNA molecules could be counted accurately. Specific primers in the conserved constant-segment region were used to synthesize first-strand cDNA for TCR alpha and beta chains. To control for contamination, each cDNA library was double barcoded with a SMART-Mk sample barcode plus Illumina barcodes. TruSeq adapter sequences and Illumina sample barcodes were added in two successive PCR steps. Sequencing of the TCR alpha and beta cDNA libraries was done on the Illumina HiSeq platform using custom primers. As for the original processing: Raw reads were processed with MiGEC to extract unique molecular identifiers, and MiXCR was used to determine CDR3 positions. For each individual, recombination models were inferred using an EM algorithm with the repgenHMM and IGoR tools. The analysis of shared clonotypes was done with the tcR package in R, with sharing normalized by the product of cloneset sizes. Out-of-frame nonproductive sequences were analyzed to study raw recombination free of thymic and clonal selection effects. The public reads were quality trimmed at Q25 with fastp and then assembled into clones with MiXCR by TCRdb, keeping productive beta chains. Every CDR3 protein is listed once, alongside the most common genes and DNA of its rows. Here the V and J calls rest on TCRdb's processing, not on the authors' analysis. This sample lists 600,000 to 800,000 distinct CDR3 sequences; around 21% were detected once. The ten largest clones add up to 4.3% of the sample.

Every donor was a healthy Caucasian. The twin cohort comprised three pairs of female monozygotic twins, all aged about 18 to 29 years. RNA for TCR libraries was isolated from peripheral blood mononuclear cells. Ten or more counts support this clonotype. Its antigen is still unknown. It has no much larger one-base neighbor in the sample; base qualities were not kept. The data also belong to a second study, concerning T cells expressing NK-cell markers. That second report states: TCR beta-chain repertoires were profiled in sorted CD3+CD56+NKG2C+, CD3+CD56+NKG2C- and CD3+CD56-NKG2C+ T-cell subsets from seven or eight donors. Of the eight sequenced donors, seven were found to be HCMV-seropositive and one was found to be HCMV-seronegative. In several experiments an anti-gammadeltaTCR antibody was added to restrict sorting to alphabetaTCR-expressing T cells. In several donors, the dominant CD3+CD56+NKG2C+ clonotypes ranked among the top 10 CD8+ clonotypes, making up about 1.0-7.5% of CD8+ T cells. Those dominant clonotypes were again the most abundant among CD3+CD56-NKG2C+ cells in a handful of donors, at about 28.3-65%. It remained unclear whether the expanded NKG2C-expressing T cell clones were specific for HCMV antigens. All eight donors whose samples were sequenced were randomly selected healthy volunteers, three of them men and five women. HCMV-specific IgG was detected in serum with a commercial ELISA kit to determine HCMV serostatus. For over five donors, unsorted PBMC were also used to sequence bulk peripheral blood T-cell repertoires. MIGEC was used to demultiplex reads and group the reads by UMI, and MiTCR was used to assemble and quantify clonotypes. Only TCR cDNA sequences supported by at least two reads were kept to exclude erroneous sequences. The tcR package was used for downstream repertoire analysis, and clonotypes were matched across fractions by CDR3 nucleotide sequence plus V segment. VDJmatch was used to annotate antigen specificity against VDJdb, with one amino acid substitution in CDR3 permitted.

Sequences were obtained from PBMCs. The clonotype comes from a young woman in good health.

The CDR3 is CSATHGGNQPQHF. The nucleotide sequence reads TGCAGTGCTACCCATGGGGGAAATCAGCCCCAGCATTTT. Rearrangement joined TRBV20-1 to TRBJ1-5; TRBD1 is a weak D gene call, 5 bases matching. As encoded in the germline V gene (reference sequence), CDR1 is DFQATT while CDR2 is SNEGSKA. The CDR3, from cysteine to phenylalanine, totals 13 residues. Only CDR3 DNA is held: 39 bases, read in frame from base 1. Trimming at the junction amounts to 4 bases on V and 4 bases on J, and the germline ends lie 11 bases apart.